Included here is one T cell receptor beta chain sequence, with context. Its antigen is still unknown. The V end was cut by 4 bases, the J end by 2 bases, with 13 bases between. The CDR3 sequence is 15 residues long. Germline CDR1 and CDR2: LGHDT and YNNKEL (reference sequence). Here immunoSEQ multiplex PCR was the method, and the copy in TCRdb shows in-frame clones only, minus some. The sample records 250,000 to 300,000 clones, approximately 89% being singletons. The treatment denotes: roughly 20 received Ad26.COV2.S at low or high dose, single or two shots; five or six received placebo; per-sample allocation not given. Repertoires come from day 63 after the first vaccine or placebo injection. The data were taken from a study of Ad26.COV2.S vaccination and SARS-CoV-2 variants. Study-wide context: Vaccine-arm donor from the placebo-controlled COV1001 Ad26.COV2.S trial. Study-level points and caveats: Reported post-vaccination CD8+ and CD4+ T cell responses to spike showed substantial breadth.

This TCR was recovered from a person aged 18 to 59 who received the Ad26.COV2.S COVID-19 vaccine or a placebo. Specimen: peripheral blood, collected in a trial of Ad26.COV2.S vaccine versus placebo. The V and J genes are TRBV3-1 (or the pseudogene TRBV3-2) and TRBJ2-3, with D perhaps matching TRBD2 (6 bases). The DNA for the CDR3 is TGTGCCAGCAGCCTGCAGCGGGCGTCCACAGATACGCAGTATTTT. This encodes CASSLQRASTDTQYF.